A single sample is the source of the 8 T cell receptor beta chains below, sequenced in a study of cytomegalovirus exposure and HLA in healthy donors. PCR primers comprised 60 Vbeta and 13 Jbeta primers. Repertoires were generated with immunoSEQ multiplex PCR, while TCRdb's copy carries only in-frame clones and drops some. This repertoire shows approximately 300,000 clones, roughly 80% found once; its top ten account for about 0.29%. Material: PBMCs. These TCRs come from a girl aged 2-10 years in good health and CMV-seronegative.

The J gene is TRBJ2-3, the V gene TRBV6-6, with TRBD2 matching 8 bases. V shed 11 bases, J shed 9 bases, and the junction held 10 bases outside the gene matches. This CDR3 comprises 12 residues. From germline, CDR1 is MNHNY and CDR2 SVGAGI (reference sequence). The CDR3 region has the DNA TGTGCCGCCGACAGCGGGAGTCTAACGCAGTATTTT. Translated: CAADSGSLTQYF.

This clone has just one count. The chain is built from TRBV7-9 and TRBJ1-2; tentative D call: TRBD1 (6 bases). The germline gives CDR1 SEHNR, CDR2 FQNEAQ (reference sequence). V was trimmed by 1 base and J by 4 bases, leaving 10 bases between them. The CDR3 totals 14 residues. The CDR3 sequence is CASSLGTAFYGYTF. CDR3 in DNA: TGTGCCAGCAGCTTAGGGACAGCCTTCTATGGCTACACCTTC.

The chain uses TRBV27 and TRBJ1-5; no clear D gene. The germline V gene has CDR1 MNHEY and CDR2 SMNVEV (reference sequence). The CDR3 runs to 14 residues. The V end lost 3 bases, the J end lost 4 bases, and 10 bases lay between the germline ends. The CDR3 region is CASSLWRVNQPQHF. The DNA for the CDR3 is TGTGCCAGCAGTTTGTGGCGGGTTAATCAGCCCCAGCATTTT.

This clone was detected only a few times. The chain employs TRBV5-1 and TRBJ1-6, with D possibly being TRBD1 (5 bases). V was cut by 2 bases and J by 7 bases, with 19 bases left in between. Germline CDR1 and CDR2: SGHRS and YFSETQ. The CDR3 has 17 amino acids. CDR3 sequence reads: CASSFGVAGMYNSPLHF. The CDR3 nucleotides are TGCGCCAGCAGCTTTGGGGTTGCAGGGATGTACAATTCACCCCTCCACTTT.

This rearrangement joins TRBV9 to TRBJ2-7, with TRBD1 matching 7 bases. The CDR3 consists of 14 residues. Germline CDR1 and CDR2: SGDLS and YYNGEE. V was clipped by 9 bases and J by 2 bases; unmatched bases: 11. CDR3 in DNA: TGTGCCACCAGTCAGACAGGGAACCCCTACGAGCAGTACTTC. Amino acids: CATSQTGNPYEQYF.

The chain carries TRBV23-1 and TRBJ1-5; 9 bases align to TRBD1. TRBV23-1 is designated an ORF whose function remains uncertain. This CDR3 contains 15 residues. The junction had 7 bases not matched to a gene; V was cut back by 5 bases and J by 5 bases. The chain's CDR3 is CASSEPGQGHQPQHF. The DNA for the CDR3 is TGCGCCAGCAGTGAACCGGGACAGGGTCATCAGCCCCAGCATTTT.

The chain is built from TRBV19 and TRBJ2-7; 10 bases align to TRBD2. CDR3 length: 15 amino acids. CDR1 is LNHDA, CDR2 SQIVND, per germline (reference sequence). J gave up 3 bases and V 4 bases, and 6 bases lay outside the gene matches. Here the CDR3 reads CASSSTGTSVYEQYF. CDR3 nucleotide sequence: TGTGCCAGTAGTAGCACCGGGACTAGCGTCTACGAGCAGTACTTC.

J is TRBJ2-1 and V is TRBV5-1; 11 nucleotides align to TRBD1. CDR1 SGHRS and CDR2 YFSETQ come from the germline V gene. The CDR3 extends over 16 amino acids. The ends lost 4 bases at V and 1 base at J; junction bases unmatched: 4. As DNA, the CDR3 is TGCGCCAGCAGCAATAGGGACAGGGGGTCCTACAATGAGCAGTTCTTC. Encoded protein: CASSNRDRGSYNEQFF.